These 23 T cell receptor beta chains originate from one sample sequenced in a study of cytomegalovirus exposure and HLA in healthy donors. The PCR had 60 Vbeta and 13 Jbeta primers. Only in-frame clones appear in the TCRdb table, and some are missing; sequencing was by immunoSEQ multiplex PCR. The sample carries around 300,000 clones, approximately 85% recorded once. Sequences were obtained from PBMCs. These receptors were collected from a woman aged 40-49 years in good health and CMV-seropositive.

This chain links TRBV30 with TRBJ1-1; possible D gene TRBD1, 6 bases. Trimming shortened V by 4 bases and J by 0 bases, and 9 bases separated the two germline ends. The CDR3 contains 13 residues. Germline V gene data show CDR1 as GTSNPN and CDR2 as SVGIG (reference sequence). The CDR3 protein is CAWIGTLNTEAFF. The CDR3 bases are TGTGCCTGGATTGGGACATTGAACACTGAAGCTTTCTTT.

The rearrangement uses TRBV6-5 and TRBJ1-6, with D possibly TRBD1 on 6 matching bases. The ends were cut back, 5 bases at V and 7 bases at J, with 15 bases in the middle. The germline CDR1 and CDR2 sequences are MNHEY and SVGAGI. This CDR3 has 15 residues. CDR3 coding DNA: TGTGCCAGCAGTCCCCCTAGGGGGGGAAATTCACCCCTCCACTTT. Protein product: CASSPPRGGNSPLHF.

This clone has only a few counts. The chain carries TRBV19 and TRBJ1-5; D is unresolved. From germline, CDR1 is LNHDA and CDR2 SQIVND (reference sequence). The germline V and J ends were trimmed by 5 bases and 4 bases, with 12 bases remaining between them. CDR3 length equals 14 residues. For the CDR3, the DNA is TGTGCCAGTAGTGTGGCCGTGCAGAATCAGCCCCAGCATTTT. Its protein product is CASSVAVQNQPQHF. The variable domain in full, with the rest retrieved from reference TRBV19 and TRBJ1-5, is DGGITQSPKYLFRKEGQNVTLSCEQNLNHDAMYWYRQDPGQGLRLIYYSQIVNDFQKGDIAEGYSVSREKKESFPLTVTSAQKNPTAFYLCASSVAVQNQPQHFGDGTRLSIL.

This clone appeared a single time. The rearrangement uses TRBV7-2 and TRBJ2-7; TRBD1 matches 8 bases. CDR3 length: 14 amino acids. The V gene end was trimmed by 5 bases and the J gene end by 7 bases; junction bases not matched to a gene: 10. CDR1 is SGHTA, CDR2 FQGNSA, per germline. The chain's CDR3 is CASSPRQGAGEQYF. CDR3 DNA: TGTGCCAGCAGCCCACGCCAGGGGGCTGGGGAGCAGTACTTC.

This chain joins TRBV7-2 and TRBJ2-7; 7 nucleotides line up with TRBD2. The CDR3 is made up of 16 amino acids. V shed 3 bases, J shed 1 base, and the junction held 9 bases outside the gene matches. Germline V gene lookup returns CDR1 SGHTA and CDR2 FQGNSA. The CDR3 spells CASSFRSRGGSYEQYF. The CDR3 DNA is TGTGCCAGCAGCTTCCGGTCGAGGGGAGGGTCCTACGAGCAGTACTTC.

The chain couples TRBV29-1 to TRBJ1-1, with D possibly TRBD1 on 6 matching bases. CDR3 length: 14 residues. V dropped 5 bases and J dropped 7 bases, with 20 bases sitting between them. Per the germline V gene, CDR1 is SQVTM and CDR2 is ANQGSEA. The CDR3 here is CSVKGGDFPNEAFF. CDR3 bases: TGCAGCGTTAAAGGGGGGGACTTTCCCAATGAAGCTTTCTTT. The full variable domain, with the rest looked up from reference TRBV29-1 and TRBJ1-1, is SAVISQKPSRDICQRGTSLTIQCQVDSQVTMMFWYRQQPGQSLTLIATANQGSEATYESGFVIDKFPISRPNLTFSTLTVSNMSPEDSSIYLCSVKGGDFPNEAFFGQGTRLTVV.

CDR3 residues: CASSQDGSGTYEQYF. The DNA for the CDR3 is TGTGCCAGCAGCCAAGATGGTAGCGGGACCTACGAGCAGTACTTC. The V gene is TRBV4-2, the J gene TRBJ2-7, with TRBD2 matching 8 bases. The CDR3 contains 15 residues. The junction had 3 bases not matched to a gene; V was cut back by 0 bases and J by 2 bases. CDR1 and CDR2 (germline): LGHNA, YNFKEQ.

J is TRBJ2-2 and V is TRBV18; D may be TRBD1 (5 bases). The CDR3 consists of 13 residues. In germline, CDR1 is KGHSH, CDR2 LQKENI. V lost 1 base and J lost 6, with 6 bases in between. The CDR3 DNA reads TGTGCCAGCTCACCACAGGGGTCCGGGGAGCTGTTTTTT. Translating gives CASSPQGSGELFF.

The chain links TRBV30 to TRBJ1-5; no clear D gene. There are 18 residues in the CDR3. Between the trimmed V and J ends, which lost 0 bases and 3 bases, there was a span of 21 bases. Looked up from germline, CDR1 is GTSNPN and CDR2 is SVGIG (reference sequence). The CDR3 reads CAWSVAYSSPIHNQPQHF. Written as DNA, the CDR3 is TGTGCCTGGAGTGTAGCGTATAGTAGTCCCATTCACAATCAGCCCCAGCATTTT. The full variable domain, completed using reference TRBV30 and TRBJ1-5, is SQTIHQWPATLVQPVGSPLSLECTVEGTSNPNLYWYRQAAGRGLQLLFYSVGIGQISSEVPQNLSASRPQDRQFILSSKKLLLSDSGFYLCAWSVAYSSPIHNQPQHFGDGTRLSIL.

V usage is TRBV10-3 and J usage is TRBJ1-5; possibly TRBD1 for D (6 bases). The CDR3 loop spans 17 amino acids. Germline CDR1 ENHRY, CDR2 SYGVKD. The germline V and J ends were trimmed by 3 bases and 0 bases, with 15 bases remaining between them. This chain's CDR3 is CAISDRGGPYSNQPQHF. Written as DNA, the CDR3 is TGTGCCATCAGTGACAGGGGCGGGCCCTATAGCAATCAGCCCCAGCATTTT.

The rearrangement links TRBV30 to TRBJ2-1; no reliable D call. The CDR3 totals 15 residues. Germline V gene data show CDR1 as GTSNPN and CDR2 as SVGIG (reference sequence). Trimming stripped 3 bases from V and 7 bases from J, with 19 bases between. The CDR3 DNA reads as TGTGCCTGGAGACCCCGGGTCCCAATTGGGAATGAGCAGTTCTTC. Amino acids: CAWRPRVPIGNEQFF.

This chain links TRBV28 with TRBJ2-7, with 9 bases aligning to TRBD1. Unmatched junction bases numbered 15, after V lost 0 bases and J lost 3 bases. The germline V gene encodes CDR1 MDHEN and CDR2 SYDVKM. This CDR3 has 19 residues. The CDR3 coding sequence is TGTGCCAGCAGTTTATGGCGTGGTATCGGGACAGGGAAAGGCTACGAGCAGTACTTC. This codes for CASSLWRGIGTGKGYEQYF.

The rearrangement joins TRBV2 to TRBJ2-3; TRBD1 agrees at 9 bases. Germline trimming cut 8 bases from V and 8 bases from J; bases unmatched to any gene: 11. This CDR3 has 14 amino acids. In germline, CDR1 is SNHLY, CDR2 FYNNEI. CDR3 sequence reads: CASGGGQGATTQYF. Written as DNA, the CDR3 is TGTGCCAGCGGGGGGGGACAGGGTGCGACTACGCAGTATTTT.

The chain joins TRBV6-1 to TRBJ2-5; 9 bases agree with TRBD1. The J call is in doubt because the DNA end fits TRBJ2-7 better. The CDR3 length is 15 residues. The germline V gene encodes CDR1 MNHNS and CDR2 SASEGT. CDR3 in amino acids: CASSRDRVSSYEQYF. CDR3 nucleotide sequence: TGTGCCAGCAGCCGGGACAGGGTAAGCTCCTACGAGCAGTACTTC.

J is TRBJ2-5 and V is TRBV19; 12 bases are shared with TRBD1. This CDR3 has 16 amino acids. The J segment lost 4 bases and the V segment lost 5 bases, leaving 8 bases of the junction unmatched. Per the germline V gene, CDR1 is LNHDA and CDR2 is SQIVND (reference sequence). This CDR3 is CASSSGTGGAGETQYF. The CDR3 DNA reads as TGTGCCAGTAGTTCGGGGACAGGGGGCGCGGGAGAGACCCAGTACTTC.

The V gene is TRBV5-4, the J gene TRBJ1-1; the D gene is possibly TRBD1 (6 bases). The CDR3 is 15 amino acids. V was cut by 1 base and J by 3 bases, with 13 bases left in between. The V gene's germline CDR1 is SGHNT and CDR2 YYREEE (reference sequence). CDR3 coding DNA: TGTGCCAGCAGCTTGATAGGGGGAGGGTACACTGAAGCTTTCTTT. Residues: CASSLIGGGYTEAFF.

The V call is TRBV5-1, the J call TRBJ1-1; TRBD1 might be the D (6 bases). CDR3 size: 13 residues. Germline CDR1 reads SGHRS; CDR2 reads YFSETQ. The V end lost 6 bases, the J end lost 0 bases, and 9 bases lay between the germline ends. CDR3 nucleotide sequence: TGCGCCAGCATGACAGGAGTGAACACTGAAGCTTTCTTT. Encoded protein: CASMTGVNTEAFF.

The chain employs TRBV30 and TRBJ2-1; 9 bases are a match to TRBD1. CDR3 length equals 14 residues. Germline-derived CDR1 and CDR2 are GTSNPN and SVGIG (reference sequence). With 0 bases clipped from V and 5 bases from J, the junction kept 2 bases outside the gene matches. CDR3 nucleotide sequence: TGTGCCTGGAGTGTAGGGACAGGGAACAATGAGCAGTTCTTC. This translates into CAWSVGTGNNEQFF.

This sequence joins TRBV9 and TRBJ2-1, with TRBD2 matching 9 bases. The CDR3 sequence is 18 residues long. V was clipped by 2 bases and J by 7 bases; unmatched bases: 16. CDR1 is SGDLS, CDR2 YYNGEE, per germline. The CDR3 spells CASSVSPLGAGGQNEQFF. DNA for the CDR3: TGTGCCAGCAGCGTTTCCCCCTTAGGGGCGGGAGGGCAGAATGAGCAGTTCTTC. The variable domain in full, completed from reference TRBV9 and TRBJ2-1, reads DSGVTQTPKHLITATGQRVTLRCSPRSGDLSVYWYQQSLDQGLQFLIQYYNGEERAKGNILERFSAQQFPDLHSELNLSSLELGDSALYFCASSVSPLGAGGQNEQFFGPGTRLTVL.

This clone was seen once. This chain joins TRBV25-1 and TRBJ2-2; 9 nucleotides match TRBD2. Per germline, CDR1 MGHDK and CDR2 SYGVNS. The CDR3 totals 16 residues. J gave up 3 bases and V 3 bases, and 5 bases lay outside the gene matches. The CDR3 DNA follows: TGTGCCAGCAGTGACCACACTAGCGGGTACACCGGGGAGCTGTTTTTT. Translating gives CASSDHTSGYTGELFF.

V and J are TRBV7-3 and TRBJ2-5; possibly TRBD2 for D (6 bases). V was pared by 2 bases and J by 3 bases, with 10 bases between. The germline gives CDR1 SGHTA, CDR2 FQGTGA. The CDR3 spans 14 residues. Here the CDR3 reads CASSLFGGKETQYF. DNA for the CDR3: TGTGCCAGCAGCTTATTTGGAGGGAAAGAGACCCAGTACTTC.

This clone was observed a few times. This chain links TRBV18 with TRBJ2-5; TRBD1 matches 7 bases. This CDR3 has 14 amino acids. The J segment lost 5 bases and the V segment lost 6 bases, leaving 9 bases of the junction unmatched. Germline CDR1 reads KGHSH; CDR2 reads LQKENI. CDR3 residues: CASSPMTGLETQYF. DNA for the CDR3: TGTGCCAGCTCCCCCATGACAGGGTTGGAGACCCAGTACTTC.

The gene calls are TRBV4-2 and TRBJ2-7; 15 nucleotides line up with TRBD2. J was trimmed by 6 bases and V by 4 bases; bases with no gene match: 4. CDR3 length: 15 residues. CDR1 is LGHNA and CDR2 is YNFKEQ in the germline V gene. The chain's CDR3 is CASSPTGLAGGEQYF. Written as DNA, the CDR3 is TGTGCCAGCAGCCCAACGGGACTAGCGGGAGGCGAGCAGTACTTC.